A selection of T cell receptor gamma chains follows, all from one sample in a study of gammadelta T cells in human blood. TCRdb fed the RT-PCR reads into CATT to redo clone calling. This sample has about 280 gamma-chain clones, with approximately 15% found just once. The material sequenced was Vgamma9Vdelta2 gamma-delta T cells from adult blood. Source of these receptors: a human donor. The CDR3 runs from the conserved cysteine through the conserved F or W. The size field reads how often the clone was seen (once, few, many) or a class if it is expanded.

V gene	J gene	clone size	CDR3 protein	CDR3 DNA
TRGV9	TRGJP	large	CALWEVRELGKKIKVF	TGTGCCTTGTGGGAGGTGCGAGAGTTGGGCAAAAAAATCAAGGTATTT
TRGV9	TRGJP	hyperexpanded	CALWEKELGKKIKVF	TGTGCCTTGTGGGAGAAAGAGTTGGGCAAAAAAATCAAGGTATTT
TRGV9	TRGJP	large	CALWESPAVELGKKIKVF	TGTGCCTTGTGGGAGTCCCCCGCGGTAGAGTTGGGCAAAAAAATCAAGGTATTT
TRGV10	TRGJP1	medium-sized	CAAWTDTTGWFKIF	TGTGCTGCGTGGACGGATACCACTGGTTGGTTCAAGATATTT
TRGV9	TRGJP	hyperexpanded	CALWEVLEELGKKIKVF	TGTGCCTTGTGGGAGGTGCTAGAAGAGTTGGGCAAAAAAATCAAGGTATTT
TRGV9	TRGJP	hyperexpanded	CALWEVQELGKKIKVF	TGTGCCTTGTGGGAGGTGCAGGAGTTGGGCAAAAAAATCAAGGTATTT
TRGV9	TRGJP	large	CALWSFQELGKKIKVF	TGTGCCTTGTGGAGCTTTCAAGAGTTGGGCAAAAAAATCAAGGTATTT
TRGV9	TRGJ1/TRGJ2	hyperexpanded	CALWEVKLF	TGTGCCTTGTGGGAGGTGAAACTCTTT
TRGV9	TRGJP	large	CALWEADVAGLGKKIKVF	TGTGCCTTGTGGGAGGCGGATGTCGCGGGGTTGGGCAAAAAAATCAAGGTATTT
TRGV9	TRGJP	large	CALWEPLGELGKKIKVF	TGTGCCTTGTGGGAGCCCCTGGGGGAGTTGGGCAAAAAAATCAAGGTATTT
TRGV9	TRGJP	large	CALWENDQELGKKIKVF	TGTGCCTTGTGGGAGAACGATCAAGAGTTGGGCAAAAAAATCAAGGTATTT
TRGV9	TRGJP	large	CALWVQELGKKIKVF	TGTGCCTTGTGGGTGCAAGAGTTGGGCAAAAAAATCAAGGTATTT
TRGV9	TRGJP	large	CALWGTPPTYQELGKKIKVF	TGTGCCTTGTGGGGGACGCCACCAACTTACCAAGAGTTGGGCAAAAAAATCAAGGTATTT
TRGV9	TRGJP	large	CALWEEKLGKKIKVF	TGTGCCTTGTGGGAGGAAAAGTTGGGCAAAAAAATCAAGGTATTT
TRGV9	TRGJP	hyperexpanded	CALWEMKELGKKIKVF	TGTGCCTTGTGGGAGATGAAAGAGTTGGGCAAAAAAATCAAGGTATTT
TRGV9	TRGJP	large	CALWEKELGKKIKVF	TGTGCCTTGTGGGAAAAAGAGTTGGGCAAAAAAATCAAGGTATTT
TRGV9	TRGJP	hyperexpanded	CALWERELGKKIKVF	TGTGCCTTGTGGGAGCGAGAGTTGGGCAAAAAAATCAAGGTATTT
TRGV9	TRGJP	large	CALWEPPVGYQELGKKIKVF	TGTGCCTTGTGGGAGCCTCCTGTGGGCTACCAAGAGTTGGGCAAAAAAATCAAGGTATTT
TRGV9	TRGJP	few	CALWVAQELGKKTKVF	TGTGCCTTGTGGGTGGCCCAAGAGTTGGGCAAAAAAACCAAGGTATTT
TRGV9	TRGJP	large	CALWEAPALGKKIKVF	TGTGCCTTGTGGGAGGCCCCCGCGTTGGGCAAAAAAATCAAGGTATTT
TRGV9	TRGJP	hyperexpanded	CALWEEASQELGKKIKVF	TGTGCCTTGTGGGAGGAAGCTTCTCAAGAGTTGGGCAAAAAAATCAAGGTATTT
TRGV9	TRGJP	large	CALWGNLELGKKIKVF	TGTGCCTTGTGGGGAAACCTGGAGTTGGGCAAAAAAATCAAGGTATTT
TRGV9	TRGJP	few	CALWESEQELGKKIKVF	TGTGCCTTGTGGGAGTCTGAGCAAGAGTTGGGCAAAAAAATCAAGGTATTT
TRGV9	TRGJP	large	CALWESQGELGKKIKVF	TGTGCCTTGTGGGAGTCCCAGGGAGAGTTGGGCAAAAAAATCAAGGTATTT
TRGV9	TRGJP	large	CALWEARPPELGKKIKVF	TGTGCCTTGTGGGAGGCCCGACCACCAGAGTTGGGCAAAAAAATCAAGGTATTT
TRGV9	TRGJP	large	CALWETKELGKKIKVF	TGTGCCTTGTGGGAGACAAAAGAGTTGGGCAAAAAAATCAAGGTATTT
TRGV9	TRGJP	large	CALWEVQGELGKKIKVF	TGTGCCTTGTGGGAGGTGCAAGGGGAGTTGGGCAAAAAAATCAAGGTATTT
TRGV2	TRGJ1/TRGJ2	hyperexpanded	CATWDGLRKKLF	TGTGCCACCTGGGACGGGCTTAGAAAGAAACTCTTT
TRGV9	TRGJ1/TRGJ2	large	CALWEVNDYYKKLF	TGTGCCTTGTGGGAGGTAAACGATTATTATAAGAAACTCTTT
TRGV9	TRGJP	hyperexpanded	CALWEVRELGKKIKVF	TGTGCCTTGTGGGAGGTGCGTGAGTTGGGCAAAAAAATCAAGGTATTT
TRGV9	TRGJP	large	CALWDPLGQELGKKIKVF	TGTGCCTTGTGGGATCCGCTGGGCCAAGAGTTGGGCAAAAAAATCAAGGTATTT
TRGV9	TRGJP	large	CALWEEKELGKKIKVF	TGTGCCTTGTGGGAGGAAAAAGAGTTGGGCAAAAAAATCAAGGTATTT